Listed here is a single T cell receptor beta chain. V was pared by 3 bases and J by 10 bases, with 7 bases of the junction left unmatched. The CDR3 runs to 15 residues. Germline CDR1 and CDR2: SGHDN and FVKESK. This sample is part of a study of blood T cell repertoires in COVID-19. Overall study context: T cells, B-cell-depleted T cells, or PBMCs supplied cDNA or gDNA.

Original processing methods: For nucleated cells, counts were estimated from reference gene primer amplification. Sequencing used immunoSEQ multiplex PCR; TCRdb keeps in-frame clones, though not all of them. The DNA was the basis for D and trimming; V, J and clone size are from that table. The data show 200,000 to 250,000 clones, over 80% seen once. This chain joins TRBV14 and TRBJ1-6; 9 positions match TRBD1. Sequenced: PBMCs or T cells enriched from blood (not recorded which). The clonotype comes from a middle-aged woman who had recovered from COVID-19. The CDR3 DNA sequence: TGTGCCAGCAGCCATTCCGGGACAGGGACGTCACCCCTCCACTTT. Protein sequence: CASSHSGTGTSPLHF.